This T cell receptor (beta chain) was found in a study of naive and memory T cell subsets. Trimming left V 5 bases short and J 4 bases short, with 17 bases between. The CDR3 has 15 residues. Germline V gene data show CDR1 as SGHTA and CDR2 as FQGTGA. TCR cDNA received a 3' ligated oligonucleotide that carried a UMI. Amplification of ligated cDNA took four PCR rounds with SP2 and nested alpha and beta constant primers. TCRdb reprocessed the 5' RACE reads via MiXCR and lists one record per CDR3 protein. The data hold approximately 32,000 distinct CDR3 sequences, with roughly a sixth observed a single time. Within the sample, this clonotype is medium-sized.

This clonotype was obtained from a female donor in good health. The genes are TRBV7-3 and TRBJ1-2, with a weak D call TRBD1 (5 bases). This CDR3 is CASSPAAGTSYGYTF. The CDR3 region has the DNA TGTGCCAGCAGCCCCGCAGCGGGGACCTCCTATGGCTACACCTTC.